Shown below are 27 T cell receptor beta chains from a single sample sequenced in a study of CD8+ T cells in alopecia areata. Regarding treatment: oral pan-JAK inhibitor, 5-10 mg twice daily. Sequencing relied on a cDNA template that was reverse transcribed from extracted RNA. Sequenced by immunoSEQ multiplex PCR; TCRdb stores in-frame clones only, minus some. The sample has a few hundred thousand clones; roughly 63% are singletons. The sample was CD4+ T cells sorted from blood, taken at approximately week 52, from a patient treated with tofacitinib. These receptors came from a human donor with alopecia areata.

DNA for the CDR3: TGCGCCAGCAGCCAAGCGTGGGGAACCAATCAGCCCCAGCATTTT. It yields the protein CASSQAWGTNQPQHF. The gene calls are TRBV4-1 and TRBJ1-5; no reliable D call. CDR3 size: 15 residues. The ends were cut back, 1 base at V and 3 bases at J, with 10 bases in the middle. Germline CDR1 MGHRA, CDR2 YSYEKL.

This clone has only a few counts. This sequence joins TRBV5-1 and TRBJ2-6, with no clear D. V gave up 6 bases and J gave up 2 bases, with 6 bases separating them. This CDR3 is 13 amino acids long. Germline V lookup: CDR1 SGHRS, CDR2 YFSETQ. The CDR3 reads CASTYAGANVLTF. The CDR3 region has the DNA TGCGCCAGCACATATGCTGGGGCCAACGTCCTGACTTTC.

The chain links TRBV29-1 to TRBJ2-2; D unclear. The CDR3 consists of 13 residues. Looked up from germline, CDR1 is SQVTM and CDR2 is ANQGSEA. V lost 5 bases to trimming and J lost 2 bases, with 9 bases between them. As DNA, the CDR3 is TGCAGCGTTACAGCCTTCAACACCGGGGAGCTGTTTTTT. As protein: CSVTAFNTGELFF.

The chain carries TRBV15 and TRBJ2-2; TRBD2 matches 8 bases. CDR3 length equals 16 residues. Germline trimming cut 1 base from V and 4 bases from J; bases unmatched to any gene: 5. CDR1 LNHNV and CDR2 YYDKDF come from the germline V gene (reference sequence). The CDR3 nucleotides are TGTGCCACCAGCAGAGGCTCCGGGACTAGCACCGGGGAGCTGTTTTTT. Translating gives CATSRGSGTSTGELFF.

The chain is built from TRBV28 and TRBJ2-7; D possibly uses TRBD1 or TRBD2 (5 bases each). V dropped 3 bases and J dropped 2 bases, with 5 bases sitting between them. The CDR3 is 12 residues long. CDR1 is MDHEN and CDR2 is SYDVKM in the germline V gene. CDR3 coding DNA: TGTGCCAGCAGTTTGGGGGCCTACGAGCAGTACTTC. Its translation: CASSLGAYEQYF.

The chain links TRBV7-6 to TRBJ2-7; 7 nucleotides line up with TRBD1. The CDR3 runs 13 residues. The germline CDR1 and CDR2 sequences are SGHVS and FNYEAQ. Unmatched junction bases numbered 6, after V lost 6 bases and J lost 4 bases. The DNA for the CDR3 is TGTGCCAGCAGTGCCGACAGGGAGTACGAGCAGTACTTC. It specifies CASSADREYEQYF.

The rearrangement joins TRBV6-1 to TRBJ2-4; 7 bases map to TRBD2. The CDR3 has 15 residues. V trimming: 7 bases; J trimming: 1 base; junction bases outside the gene matches: 7. CDR1 is MNHNS and CDR2 is SASEGT in the germline V gene. The CDR3 protein is CASIGTIGAKNIQYF. CDR3 sequence (DNA): TGTGCCAGCATCGGGACTATAGGGGCCAAAAACATTCAGTACTTC.

With regard to this clone: Other DNA sequences of this sample code for an identical CDR3. This CDR3 reads CSVEGTSGANEQFF. The CDR3 nucleotides read TGCAGCGTCGAGGGGACTAGCGGGGCCAATGAGCAGTTCTTC. The chain links TRBV29-1 to TRBJ2-1, with 13 bases fitting TRBD2. Trimming cost V 6 bases and J 6 bases; bases outside gene matches: 5. CDR3 size: 14 residues. CDR1 is SQVTM, CDR2 ANQGSEA, per germline.

The chain is built from TRBV10-3 and TRBJ1-1; no reliable D call. Per germline, CDR1 ENHRY and CDR2 SYGVKD. The CDR3 is 12 amino acids. Trimming removed 7 bases from V and 6 bases from J, with 12 bases in between. As DNA, the CDR3 is TGTGCCATCAAGGGTGCCGGCGCTGAAGCTTTCTTT. It codes for CAIKGAGAEAFF.

Comment on this clone: It differs at one base from a far larger clone, so likely a read error. V gene TRBV5-6 combines with J gene TRBJ1-2; D call uncertain. Looked up from germline, CDR1 is SGHDT and CDR2 is YYEEEE. Trimming removed 4 bases from V and 2 bases from J, with 9 bases in between. The CDR3 loop spans 13 amino acids. The CDR3 DNA sequence: TGTGCCAGCAGCCCGGACGCAAACTATGGCTACACCTTC. Translation: CASSPDANYGYTF.

This clone was recorded a few times. The CDR3 coding sequence is TGTGCCAGCAGCCTTGGGCCTATGAACACTGAAGCTTTCTTT. Amino acids: CASSLGPMNTEAFF. The chain carries TRBV7-2 and TRBJ1-1; no reliable D call. The CDR3 has 14 residues. V was shortened by 5 bases and J by 0 bases, with 10 bases between the two germline ends. Germline CDR1 SGHTA, CDR2 FQGNSA.

The CDR3 coding sequence is TGTGCCAGCAGTTACTCGGTGAACACTGAAGCTTTCTTT. Amino acid sequence: CASSYSVNTEAFF. The chain combines TRBV6-5 with TRBJ1-1, with unresolved D. The CDR3 totals 13 residues. Germline lookup yields CDR1 MNHEY and CDR2 SVGAGI. Trimming removed 0 bases at V and 0 bases at J, with 2 bases between.

This chain joins TRBV30 and TRBJ1-3; D gene uncertain. The CDR3 is 14 residues long. V gave up 5 bases and J gave up 0 bases, with 11 bases separating them. Germline V gene data show CDR1 as GTSNPN and CDR2 as SVGIG (reference sequence). DNA of the CDR3: TGTGCCTGGGGTCGGGCAGCCTCTGGAAACACCATATATTTT. It is translated as CAWGRAASGNTIYF.

V usage is TRBV5-1 and J usage is TRBJ2-5; maybe TRBD1 (6 bases). This CDR3 has 14 residues. Trimming cost V 3 bases and J 1 base, with 10 bases left between them. Germline values: CDR1 SGHRS, CDR2 YFSETQ. Here the CDR3 reads CASSWDKSQETQYF. Written as DNA, the CDR3 is TGCGCCAGCAGCTGGGACAAATCCCAAGAGACCCAGTACTTC.

This clone was counted only a few times. The V gene is TRBV30, the J gene TRBJ1-4; TRBD1 matches at 7 bases. CDR1 GTSNPN and CDR2 SVGIG come from the germline V gene (reference sequence). This CDR3 comprises 15 residues. With V trimmed by 1 base and J by 4 bases, 6 bases remained unmatched. The CDR3 sequence is CAWSATTGLNEKLFF. CDR3 coding DNA: TGTGCCTGGAGTGCTACGACAGGGCTTAATGAAAAACTGTTTTTT.

The J gene is TRBJ1-2, the V gene TRBV30; tentatively, D is TRBD1 (6 bases). Trimming took 4 bases from V and 4 from J, leaving 22 bases between them. This CDR3 is built from 16 residues. Germline V gene lookup returns CDR1 GTSNPN and CDR2 SVGIG (reference sequence). Here the CDR3 reads CAWTLAGVPIPYGYTF. The CDR3 DNA reads TGTGCCTGGACCCTGGCAGGGGTACCGATACCCTATGGCTACACCTTC.

This clone occurred a few times. The chain employs TRBV4-1 and TRBJ1-1; D call uncertain. This CDR3 is built from 13 residues. The germline V gene has CDR1 MGHRA and CDR2 YSYEKL. Trimming shortened V by 0 bases and J by 5 bases, and 7 bases separated the two germline ends. CDR3 bases: TGCGCCAGCAGCCAAGAAGGTGGTACTGAAGCTTTCTTT. This gives the protein CASSQEGGTEAFF.

The sample holds one count of this clone. This sample also contains other DNA sequences that code for the same CDR3. The rearrangement joins TRBV30 to TRBJ2-3; a possible D gene is TRBD2 (6 bases). The germline V gene has CDR1 GTSNPN and CDR2 SVGIG (reference sequence). V dropped 0 bases and J dropped 3 bases, with 7 bases sitting between them. The CDR3 is 13 residues long. The CDR3 nucleotides read TGTGCCTGGAGTGTTGGGGGGACAGATACGCAGTATTTT. Amino acids: CAWSVGGTDTQYF.

The J gene is TRBJ2-1, the V gene TRBV10-3, with TRBD1 matching over 8 bases. Germline CDR1 ENHRY, CDR2 SYGVKD. V shed 10 bases, J shed 3 bases, and the junction held 8 bases outside the gene matches. CDR3 size: 14 residues. CDR3 in amino acids: CATSPGQDYNEQFF. Here the CDR3 DNA reads TGTGCCACCAGCCCGGGACAGGACTACAATGAGCAGTTCTTC.

This chain connects TRBV7-8 to TRBJ1-6; 7 bases line up with TRBD1. The CDR3 spans 14 residues. Germline CDR1 SGHVS, CDR2 FQNEAQ. The ends lost 5 bases at V and 7 bases at J; junction bases unmatched: 5. Written as DNA, the CDR3 is TGTGCCAGCAGCCCCCAGGGGGGGAATTCACCCCTCCACTTT. Protein product: CASSPQGGNSPLHF.

The genes are TRBV30 and TRBJ2-7, with TRBD1 identical over 7 bases. The CDR3 sequence is 18 residues long. Unmatched junction bases numbered 20, after V lost 6 bases and J lost 0 bases. The V gene's germline CDR1 is GTSNPN and CDR2 SVGIG (reference sequence). CDR3 region: CACSEDRPLVRDSYEQYF. In nucleotides, the CDR3 is TGTGCCTGCAGCGAGGACAGGCCCTTGGTACGAGACTCCTACGAGCAGTACTTC.

In this sample, this clone turned up a few times. This chain uses TRBV29-1 with TRBJ2-5; D unclear. Germline values: CDR1 SQVTM, CDR2 ANQGSEA. This CDR3 has 12 amino acids. Trimming removed 4 bases from V and 0 bases from J, with 6 bases in between. CDR3 sequence reads: CSVASYQETQYF. The DNA for the CDR3 is TGCAGCGTTGCGTCTTACCAAGAGACCCAGTACTTC.

The CDR3 loop reads CAISDHRVDSPLHF. CDR3 DNA sequence: TGTGCCATCAGCGATCACAGGGTGGATTCACCCCTCCACTTT. The chain couples TRBV10-3 to TRBJ1-6, with D possibly being TRBD1 (6 bases). Germline V lookup: CDR1 ENHRY, CDR2 SYGVKD. There are 14 residues in the CDR3. The V end lost 6 bases, the J end lost 8 bases, and 14 bases lay between the germline ends.

This clone was seen only a few times. The chain employs TRBV28 and TRBJ2-5; TRBD1 matches 8 bases. The CDR3 contains 15 residues. Losses at the gene ends were 6 bases for V and 1 base for J; bases not matched to a gene: 7. Per germline, CDR1 MDHEN and CDR2 SYDVKM. The CDR3 DNA reads TGTGCCAGCAGCTACGACAGGGGCACCCAAGAGACCCAGTACTTC. This translates into CASSYDRGTQETQYF.

This clone was seen a handful of times. The chain is built from TRBV7-3 and TRBJ2-2; D is unclear. The V and J ends lost 1 base and 1 base respectively, with 7 bases between them. The CDR3 contains 15 residues. CDR1 is SGHTA, CDR2 FQGTGA, per germline. CDR3: CASSLSQKNTGELFF. As DNA, the CDR3 is TGTGCCAGCAGCTTAAGTCAGAAGAACACCGGGGAGCTGTTTTTT.

The chain links TRBV6-5 to TRBJ2-5; weak D call: TRBD1 (5 bases). Germline loops: CDR1 MNHEY, CDR2 SVGAGI. The V and J ends lost 0 bases and 1 base respectively, with 9 bases between them. The CDR3 sequence is 15 residues long. This CDR3 is CASSYSWTSQETQYF. DNA for the CDR3: TGTGCCAGCAGTTACTCTTGGACAAGCCAAGAGACCCAGTACTTC.

The chain has TRBV4-1 and TRBJ2-2; D call uncertain. Germline V gene lookup returns CDR1 MGHRA and CDR2 YSYEKL. V lost 1 base to trimming and J lost 0 bases, with 9 bases between them. The CDR3 extends over 16 amino acids. CDR3 coding DNA: TGCGCCAGCAGCCAAGGTAGTTTCGCGAACACCGGGGAGCTGTTTTTT. Translation: CASSQGSFANTGELFF.